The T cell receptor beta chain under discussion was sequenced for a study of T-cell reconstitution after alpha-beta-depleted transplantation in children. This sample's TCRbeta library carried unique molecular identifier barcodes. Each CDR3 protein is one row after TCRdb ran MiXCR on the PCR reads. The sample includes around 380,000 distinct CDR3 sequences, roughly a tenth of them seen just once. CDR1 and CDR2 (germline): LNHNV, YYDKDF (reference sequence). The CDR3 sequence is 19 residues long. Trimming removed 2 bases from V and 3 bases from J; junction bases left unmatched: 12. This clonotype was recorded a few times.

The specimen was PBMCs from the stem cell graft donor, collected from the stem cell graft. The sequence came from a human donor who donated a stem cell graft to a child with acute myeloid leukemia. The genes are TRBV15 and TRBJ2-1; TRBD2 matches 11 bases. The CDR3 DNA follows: TGTGCCACCAGCAGATCAGAGGACCAGACTAGCGGGGACTACAATGAGCAGTTCTTC. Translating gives CATSRSEDQTSGDYNEQFF.